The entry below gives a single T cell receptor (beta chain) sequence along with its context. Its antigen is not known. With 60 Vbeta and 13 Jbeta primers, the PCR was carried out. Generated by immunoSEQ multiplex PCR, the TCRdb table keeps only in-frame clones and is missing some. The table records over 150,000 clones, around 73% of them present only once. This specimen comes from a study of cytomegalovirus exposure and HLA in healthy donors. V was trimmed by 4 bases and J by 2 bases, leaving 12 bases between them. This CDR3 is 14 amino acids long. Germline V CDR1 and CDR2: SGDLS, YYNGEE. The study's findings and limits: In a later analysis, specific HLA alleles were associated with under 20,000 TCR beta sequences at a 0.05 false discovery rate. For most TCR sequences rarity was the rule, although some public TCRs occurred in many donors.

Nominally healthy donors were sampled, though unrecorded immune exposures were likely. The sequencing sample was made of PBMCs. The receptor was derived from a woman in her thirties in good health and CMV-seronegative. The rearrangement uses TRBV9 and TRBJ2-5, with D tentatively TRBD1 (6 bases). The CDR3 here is CASSLRDTQETQYF. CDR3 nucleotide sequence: TGTGCCAGCAGCCTCCGGGACACTCAAGAGACCCAGTACTTC.